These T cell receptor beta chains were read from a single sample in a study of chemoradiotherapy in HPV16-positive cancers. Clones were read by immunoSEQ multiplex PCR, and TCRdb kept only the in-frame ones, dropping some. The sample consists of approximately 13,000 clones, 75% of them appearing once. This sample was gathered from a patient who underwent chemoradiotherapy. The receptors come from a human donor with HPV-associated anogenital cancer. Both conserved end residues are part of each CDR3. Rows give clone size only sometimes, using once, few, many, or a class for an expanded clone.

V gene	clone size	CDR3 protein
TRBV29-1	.	CSGPSSAPSSYNEQFF
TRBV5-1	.	CASSTGILNTGELFF
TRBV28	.	CASTPDRDGYTF
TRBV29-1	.	CSVARLGTEAFF
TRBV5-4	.	CASSGGQGYEQYF
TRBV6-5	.	CASRLLAAPSYEQYF
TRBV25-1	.	CASSESGGGYSGELFF
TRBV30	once	CAWSVSQNTEAFF
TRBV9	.	CASSPYLSNQETQYF
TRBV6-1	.	CASSELGFEKLFF
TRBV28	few	CASSYHTEQFF
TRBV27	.	CASSSRDTIWVAEAFF
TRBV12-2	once	CASRLEFQGQTQYF
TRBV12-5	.	CASGGGTEAFF
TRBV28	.	CASSFRTPEAFF
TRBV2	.	CASRWGGSSYNEQFF
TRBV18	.	CASSRNQETQYF
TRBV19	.	CASSGLAGQQYEQYF
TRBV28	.	CASSLQANTEAFF
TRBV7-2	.	CASSLPLKGTVDNEQFF
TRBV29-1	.	CSVGDTGYEQYF
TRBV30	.	CAWSEQVHNEQFF
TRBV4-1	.	CASSQTRLAGYNEQFF
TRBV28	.	CASIPGLAGGWNTNEQFF
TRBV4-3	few	CASSQDGTSGYNEQFF
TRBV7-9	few	CASSSDRGQAHREAFF
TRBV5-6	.	CASSPLESTDTQYF
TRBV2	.	CASSLDRGNTEAFF
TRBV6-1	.	CASSGLAGGDEQYF
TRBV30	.	CAWRADRVEKTQYF
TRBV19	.	CASAIVRDLFVGSNQPQHF
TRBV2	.	CASSEGATDTQYF
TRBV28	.	CASSLLDVTSNYGYTF
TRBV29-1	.	CSVELSTGGPYEQYF
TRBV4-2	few	CASSKEGPGTGGLNEKLFF
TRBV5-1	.	CASSTDSNGNTIYF
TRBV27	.	CASRGTGQAYNEQFF
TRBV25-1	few	CASSETGQGAHSNQPQHF
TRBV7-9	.	CASSHITGGSYEQYF
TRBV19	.	CASSIDQPSGFYNEQFF
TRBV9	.	CASSPNPGGADTQYF
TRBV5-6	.	CASSLPDRNYGYTF
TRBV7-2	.	CASSPGTGSSYEQYF
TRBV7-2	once	CASSLYSMGPSGANVLTF
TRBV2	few	CASSRGGGRVGELFF
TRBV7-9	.	CASSFPGGDEWLETQYF
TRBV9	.	CASSVETGGNTIYF